This entry is about one TCR beta chain. This sample stems from a study of blood T cell repertoires in COVID-19. Overall study context: Samples came from the United States, Italy and Spain, spanning acute and convalescent COVID-19.

This CDR3 is built from 14 residues. Germline V CDR1 and CDR2: MDHEN, SYDVKM. The V and J ends lost 3 bases and 9 bases respectively, with 15 bases between them. As handled by the study authors: Estimated nucleated cell counts came from reference gene primer amplification. Clones were sequenced by immunoSEQ multiplex PCR, and TCRdb holds only the in-frame ones, with some missing. V, J and clone size reflect that table, while D and trimming were determined from the DNA. The sample lists tens of thousands of clones; approximately 80% were seen once. The origin of this receptor is a man aged 65 to 85 with active or convalescent COVID-19. The chain has TRBV28 and TRBJ1-5; D possibly corresponds to TRBD1 (5 bases). The sample consisted of peripheral blood. DNA of the CDR3: TGTGCCAGCAGTTTGGAGGGGAATCAGAGGCCCCAGCATTTT. Translated: CASSLEGNQRPQHF. Variable domain in full (rest from reference TRBV28 and TRBJ1-5): DVKVTQSSRYLVKRTGEKVFLECVQDMDHENMFWYRQDPGLGLRLIYFSYDVKMKEKGDIPEGYSVSREKKERFSLILESASTNQTSMYLCASSLEGNQRPQHFGDGTRLSIL.